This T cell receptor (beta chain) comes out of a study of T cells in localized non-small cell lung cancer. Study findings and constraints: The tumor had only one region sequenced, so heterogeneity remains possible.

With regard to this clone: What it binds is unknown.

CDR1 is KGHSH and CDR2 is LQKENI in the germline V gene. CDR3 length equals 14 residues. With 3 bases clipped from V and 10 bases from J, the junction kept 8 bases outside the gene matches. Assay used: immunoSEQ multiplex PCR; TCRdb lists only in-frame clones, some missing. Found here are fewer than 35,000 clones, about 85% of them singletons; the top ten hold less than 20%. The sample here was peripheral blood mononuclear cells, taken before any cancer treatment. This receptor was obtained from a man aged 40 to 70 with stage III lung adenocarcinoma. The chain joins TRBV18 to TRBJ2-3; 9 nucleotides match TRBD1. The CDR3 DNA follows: TGTGCCAGCTCACCCGGACAGGGGTCCCCCCCGCAGTATTTT. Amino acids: CASSPGQGSPPQYF.